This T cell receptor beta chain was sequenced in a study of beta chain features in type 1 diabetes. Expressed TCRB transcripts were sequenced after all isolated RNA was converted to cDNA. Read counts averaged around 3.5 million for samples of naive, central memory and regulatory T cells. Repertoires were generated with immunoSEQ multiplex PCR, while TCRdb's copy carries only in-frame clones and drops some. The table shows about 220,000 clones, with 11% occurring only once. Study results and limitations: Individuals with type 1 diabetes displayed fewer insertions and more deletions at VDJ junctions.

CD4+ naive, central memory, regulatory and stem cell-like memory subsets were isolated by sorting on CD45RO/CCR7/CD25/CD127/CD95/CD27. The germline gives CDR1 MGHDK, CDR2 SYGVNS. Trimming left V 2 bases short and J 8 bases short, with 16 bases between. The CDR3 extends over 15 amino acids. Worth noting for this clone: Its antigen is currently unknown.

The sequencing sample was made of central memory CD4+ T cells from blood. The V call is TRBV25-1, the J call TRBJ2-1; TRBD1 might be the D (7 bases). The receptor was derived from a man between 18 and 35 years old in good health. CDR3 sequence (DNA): TGTGCCAGCAGTGAAACTAACAGGGGAGGATATGAGCAGTTCTTC. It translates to CASSETNRGGYEQFF.